This TCR beta chain was identified in a study of cytomegalovirus exposure and HLA in healthy donors. As for the study in general: Later, an analysis reported that the 120 or so validation repertoires had used the same platform as the roughly 680 first-cohort repertoires. General observations from the study: Specific recognition of CMV antigens was confirmed in vitro for a few chains (all CMV-associated). Around 160 TCR beta chains were listed as cytomegalovirus-associated.

The CDR3 runs 15 residues. The ends lost 8 bases at V and 1 base at J; junction bases unmatched: 11. Per the germline V gene, CDR1 is GTSNPN and CDR2 is SVGIG (reference sequence). This table comes from immunoSEQ multiplex PCR, and its TCRdb copy is limited to in-frame clones, with some not included. The sample contains a few hundred thousand clones, about 91% of which appear only once. With regard to this clone: What it binds is not known.

The TCR was taken from a woman aged 18-35 years in good health and CMV-seronegative. The chain links TRBV30 to TRBJ2-7; the match to TRBD1 covers 10 bases. Sequences were obtained from PBMCs. Here the CDR3 DNA reads TGTGCCACCCGGTATTGGGACAGGGGATCCTACGAGCAGTACTTC. Translated: CATRYWDRGSYEQYF.